This T cell receptor (beta chain) came from a study of shared clonotypes between healthy human individuals. Trimming shortened V by 0 bases and J by 6 bases, and 10 bases separated the two germline ends. Per germline, CDR1 LGHNA and CDR2 YNFKEQ. This CDR3 region has 14 residues. Clones were sequenced by immunoSEQ multiplex PCR, and TCRdb holds only the in-frame ones, with some missing. The sample has 530,000 or so clones; 75% to 80% are singletons. This clonotype was obtained from a woman in her forties in good health. Some clones in this sample may be carry-over from other donors' samples. J is TRBJ2-3 and V is TRBV4-2; possibly TRBD1 for D (7 bases). Sample: PBMCs. Here the CDR3 reads CASSQESGGDTQYF. In DNA, the CDR3 is TGTGCCAGCAGCCAAGAATCAGGGGGGGATACGCAGTATTTT.